The 5 T cell receptor beta chains listed next were all sequenced from one sample in a study of T cell responses to AZD1222 COVID-19 vaccine. Libraries were prepared by immunoSEQ multiplex PCR; TCRdb keeps only in-frame clonotypes and omits some of them. The sample contains about 120,000 clones, about 93% of which appear only once. The material sequenced was peripheral blood, taken 28 days after the second AZD1222 dose. Receptors originate from an adult who received the AZD1222 COVID-19 vaccine.

The V call is TRBV15, the J call TRBJ1-3, with a tentative D call TRBD1 (6 bases). The CDR3 sequence is 15 residues long. Germline V gene lookup returns CDR1 LNHNV and CDR2 YYDKDF (reference sequence). V was trimmed by 1 base and J by 4 bases, leaving 11 bases between them. Here the CDR3 reads CATSRGQVGGNTIYF. The CDR3, as DNA: TGTGCCACCAGCAGAGGACAGGTCGGGGGAAACACCATATATTTT.

This clone showed up just a few times. This chain uses TRBV7-9 with TRBJ2-7; possible D gene TRBD1, 6 bases. CDR1 and CDR2 (germline): SEHNR, FQNEAQ (reference sequence). The ends were cut back, 1 base at V and 0 bases at J, with 7 bases in the middle. The CDR3 has 14 residues. The CDR3 region has the DNA TGTGCCAGCAGCTTAGGGACAGCCTCCTACGAGCAGTACTTC. Amino acid sequence: CASSLGTASYEQYF.

The chain combines TRBV5-1 with TRBJ2-3; tentatively, D is TRBD1 or TRBD2 (5 bases each). CDR1 is SGHRS and CDR2 is YFSETQ in the germline V gene. The CDR3 loop spans 15 amino acids. V was cut by 4 bases and J by 2 bases, with 14 bases left in between. The CDR3 DNA reads as TGCGCCAGCAGCCCGGGACGGGCAAACACAGATACGCAGTATTTT. Its protein product is CASSPGRANTDTQYF.

The chain has TRBV27 and TRBJ2-1; 8 positions match TRBD2. The J segment lost 7 bases and the V segment lost 3 bases, leaving 8 bases of the junction unmatched. Germline-derived CDR1 and CDR2 are MNHEY and SMNVEV (reference sequence). This CDR3 has 15 residues. Here the CDR3 reads CASSFLTGGLNEQFF. Written as DNA, the CDR3 is TGTGCCAGCAGTTTTCTAACGGGAGGGCTGAATGAGCAGTTCTTC.

CDR3: CASSLSPSGSYEQYF. The CDR3 region has the DNA TGTGCCAGCAGTTTATCCCCTAGCGGGAGCTACGAGCAGTACTTC. This chain uses TRBV27 with TRBJ2-7; 10 bases are a match to TRBD2. In germline, CDR1 is MNHEY, CDR2 SMNVEV (reference sequence). J gave up 3 bases and V 0 bases, and 2 bases lay outside the gene matches. CDR3 length equals 15 residues.